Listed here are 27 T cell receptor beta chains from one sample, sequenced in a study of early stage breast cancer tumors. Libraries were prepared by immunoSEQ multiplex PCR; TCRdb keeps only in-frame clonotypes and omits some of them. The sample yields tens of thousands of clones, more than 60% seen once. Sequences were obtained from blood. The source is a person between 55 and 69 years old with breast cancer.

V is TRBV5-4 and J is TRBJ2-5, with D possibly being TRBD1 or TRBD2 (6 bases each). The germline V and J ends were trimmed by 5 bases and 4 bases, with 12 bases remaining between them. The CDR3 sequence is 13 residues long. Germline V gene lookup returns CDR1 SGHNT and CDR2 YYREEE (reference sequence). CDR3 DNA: TGTGCCAGCAGTCCACAGGGAGGAGAGACCCAGTACTTC. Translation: CASSPQGGETQYF.

The CDR3 coding sequence is TGTGCCAGCAGCCTCGCCTGGAACTCTGGGGCCAACGTCCTGACTTTC. Translated, it gives CASSLAWNSGANVLTF. The chain uses TRBV28 and TRBJ2-6; D call uncertain. V lost 6 bases to trimming and J lost 0 bases, with 12 bases between them. The CDR3 consists of 16 residues. From germline, CDR1 is MDHEN and CDR2 SYDVKM. Filled out from reference TRBV28 and TRBJ2-6, the complete variable domain reads DVKVTQSSRYLVKRTGEKVFLECVQDMDHENMFWYRQDPGLGLRLIYFSYDVKMKEKGDIPEGYSVSREKKERFSLILESASTNQTSMYLCASSLAWNSGANVLTFGAGSRLTVL.

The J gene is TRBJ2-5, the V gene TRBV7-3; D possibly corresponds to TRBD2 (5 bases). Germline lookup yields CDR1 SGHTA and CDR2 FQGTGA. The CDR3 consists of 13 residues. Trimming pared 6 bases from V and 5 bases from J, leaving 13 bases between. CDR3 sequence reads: CASSEEAGETQYF. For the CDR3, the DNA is TGTGCCAGCAGTGAAGAGGCGGGTGAGACCCAGTACTTC.

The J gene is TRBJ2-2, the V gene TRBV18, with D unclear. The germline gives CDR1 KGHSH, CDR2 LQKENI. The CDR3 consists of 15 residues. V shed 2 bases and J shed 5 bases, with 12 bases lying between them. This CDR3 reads CASSPGQPRTGELFF. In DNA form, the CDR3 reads TGTGCCAGCTCACCAGGGCAGCCGAGGACCGGGGAGCTGTTTTTT.

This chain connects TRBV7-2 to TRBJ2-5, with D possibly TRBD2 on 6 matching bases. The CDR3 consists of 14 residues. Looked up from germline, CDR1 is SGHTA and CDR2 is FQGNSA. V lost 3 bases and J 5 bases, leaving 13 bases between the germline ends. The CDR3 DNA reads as TGTGCCAGCAGCTTCGGCGGAGGGGCGGAGACCCAGTACTTC. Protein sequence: CASSFGGGAETQYF.

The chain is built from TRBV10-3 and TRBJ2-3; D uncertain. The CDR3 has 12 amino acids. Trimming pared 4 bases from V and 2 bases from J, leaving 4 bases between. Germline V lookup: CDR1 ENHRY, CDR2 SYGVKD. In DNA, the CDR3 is TGTGCCATCAGTGTTAACACAGATACGCAGTATTTT. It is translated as CAISVNTDTQYF.

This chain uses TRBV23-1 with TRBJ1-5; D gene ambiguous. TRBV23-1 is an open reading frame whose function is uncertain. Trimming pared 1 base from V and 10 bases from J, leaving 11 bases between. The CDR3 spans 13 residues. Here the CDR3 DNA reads TGCGCCAGCAGTCAATTACGAACCAAACCCCAGCATTTT. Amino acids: CASSQLRTKPQHF.

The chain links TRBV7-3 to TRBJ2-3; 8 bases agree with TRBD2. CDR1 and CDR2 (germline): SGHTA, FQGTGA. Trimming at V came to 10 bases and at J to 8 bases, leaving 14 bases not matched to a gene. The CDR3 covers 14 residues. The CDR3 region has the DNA TGTGCCATGCAATCCCGGGGGGGCTTAGGTACGCAGTATTTT. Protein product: CAMQSRGGLGTQYF. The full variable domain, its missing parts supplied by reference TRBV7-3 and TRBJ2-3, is GAGVSQTPSNKVTEKGKYVELRCDPISGHTALYWYRQSLGQGPEFLIYFQGTGAADDSGLPNDRFFAVRPEGSVSTLKIQRTERGDSAVYLCAMQSRGGLGTQYFGPGTRLTVL.

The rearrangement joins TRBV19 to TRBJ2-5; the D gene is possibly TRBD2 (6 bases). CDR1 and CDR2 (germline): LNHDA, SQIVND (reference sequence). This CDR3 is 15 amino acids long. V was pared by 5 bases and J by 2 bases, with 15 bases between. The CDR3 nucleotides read TGTGCCAGTAGTCAACGGACTATTGTACAAGAGACCCAGTACTTC. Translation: CASSQRTIVQETQYF.

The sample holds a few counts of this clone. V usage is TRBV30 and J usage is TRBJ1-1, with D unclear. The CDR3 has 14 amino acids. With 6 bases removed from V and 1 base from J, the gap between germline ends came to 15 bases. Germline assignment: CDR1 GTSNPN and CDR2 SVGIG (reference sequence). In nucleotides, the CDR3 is TGTGCCTGCTTTAGGAGGGAGGGGAACACTGAAGCTTTCTTT. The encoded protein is CACFRREGNTEAFF.

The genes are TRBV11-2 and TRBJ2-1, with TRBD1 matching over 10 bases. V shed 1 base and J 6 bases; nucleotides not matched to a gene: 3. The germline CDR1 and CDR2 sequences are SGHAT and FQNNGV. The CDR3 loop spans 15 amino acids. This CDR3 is CASSLVRQGANEQFF. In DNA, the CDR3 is TGTGCCAGCAGCTTAGTTAGACAGGGGGCCAATGAGCAGTTCTTC.

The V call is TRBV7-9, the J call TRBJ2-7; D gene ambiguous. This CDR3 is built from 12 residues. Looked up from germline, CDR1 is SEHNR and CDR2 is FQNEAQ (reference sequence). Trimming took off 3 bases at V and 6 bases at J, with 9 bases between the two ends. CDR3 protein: CASSFPSSEQYF. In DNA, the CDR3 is TGTGCCAGCAGCTTCCCCTCCAGCGAGCAGTACTTC.

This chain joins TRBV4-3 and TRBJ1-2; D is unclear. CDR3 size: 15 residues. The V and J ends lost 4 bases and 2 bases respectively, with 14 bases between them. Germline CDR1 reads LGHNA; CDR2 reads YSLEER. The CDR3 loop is CASSPSGAENYGYTF. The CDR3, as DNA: TGCGCCAGCAGCCCGTCGGGAGCAGAGAACTATGGCTACACCTTC.

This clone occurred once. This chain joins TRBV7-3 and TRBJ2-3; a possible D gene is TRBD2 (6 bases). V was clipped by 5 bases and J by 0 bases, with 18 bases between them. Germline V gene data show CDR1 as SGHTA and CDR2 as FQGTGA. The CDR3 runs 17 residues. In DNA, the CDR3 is TGTGCCAGCAGCCCCCAGGCCCCCGGGACTAGCACAGATACGCAGTATTTT. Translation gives CASSPQAPGTSTDTQYF.

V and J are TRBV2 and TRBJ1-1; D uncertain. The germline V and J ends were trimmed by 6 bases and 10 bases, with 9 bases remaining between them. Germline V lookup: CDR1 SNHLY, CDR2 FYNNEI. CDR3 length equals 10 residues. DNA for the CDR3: TGTGCCAGCAGAGTGGAAAGAGCTTTCTTT. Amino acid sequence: CASRVERAFF.

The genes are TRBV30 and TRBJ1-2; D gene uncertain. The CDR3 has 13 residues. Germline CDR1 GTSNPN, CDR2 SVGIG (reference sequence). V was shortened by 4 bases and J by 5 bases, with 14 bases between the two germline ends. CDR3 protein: CAWNTNLGYGYTF. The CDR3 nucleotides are TGTGCCTGGAACACAAACTTAGGTTATGGCTACACCTTC.

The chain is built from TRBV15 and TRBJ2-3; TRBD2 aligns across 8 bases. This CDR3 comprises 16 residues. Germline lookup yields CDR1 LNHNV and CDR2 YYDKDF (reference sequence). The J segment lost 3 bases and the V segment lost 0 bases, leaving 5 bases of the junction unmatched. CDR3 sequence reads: CATSRDKASGTDTQYF. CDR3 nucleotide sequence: TGTGCCACCAGCAGAGATAAGGCTAGCGGGACAGATACGCAGTATTTT.

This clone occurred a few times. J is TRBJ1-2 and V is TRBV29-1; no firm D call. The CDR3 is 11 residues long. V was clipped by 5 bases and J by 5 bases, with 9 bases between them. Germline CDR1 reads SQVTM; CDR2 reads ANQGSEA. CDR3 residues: CSVYAEYGYTF. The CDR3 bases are TGCAGCGTTTACGCAGAGTATGGCTACACCTTC.

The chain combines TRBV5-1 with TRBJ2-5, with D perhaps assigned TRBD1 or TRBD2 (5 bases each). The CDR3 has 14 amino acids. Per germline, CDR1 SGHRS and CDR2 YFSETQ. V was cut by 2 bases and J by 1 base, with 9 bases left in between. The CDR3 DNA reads TGCGCCAGCAGCTTAGAGGGGATCCAAGAGACCCAGTACTTC. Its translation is CASSLEGIQETQYF.

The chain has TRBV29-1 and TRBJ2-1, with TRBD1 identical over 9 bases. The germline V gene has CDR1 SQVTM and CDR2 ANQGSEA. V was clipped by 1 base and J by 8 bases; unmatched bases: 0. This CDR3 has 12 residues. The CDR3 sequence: CSVEGTGDEQFF. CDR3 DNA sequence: TGCAGCGTTGAAGGGACAGGGGATGAGCAGTTCTTC.

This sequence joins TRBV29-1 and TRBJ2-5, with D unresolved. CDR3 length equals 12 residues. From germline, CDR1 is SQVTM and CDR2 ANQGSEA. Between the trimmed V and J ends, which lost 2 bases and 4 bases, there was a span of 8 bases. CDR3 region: CSVEKGIETQYF. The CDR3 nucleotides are TGCAGCGTTGAAAAGGGTATAGAGACCCAGTACTTC.

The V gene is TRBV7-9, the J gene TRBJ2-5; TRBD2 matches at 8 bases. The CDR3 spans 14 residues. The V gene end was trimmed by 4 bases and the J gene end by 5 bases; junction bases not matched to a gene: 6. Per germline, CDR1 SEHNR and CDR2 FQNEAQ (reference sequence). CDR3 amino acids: CASSSGLGTETQYF. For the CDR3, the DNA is TGTGCCAGCAGCTCGGGACTAGGGACCGAGACCCAGTACTTC.

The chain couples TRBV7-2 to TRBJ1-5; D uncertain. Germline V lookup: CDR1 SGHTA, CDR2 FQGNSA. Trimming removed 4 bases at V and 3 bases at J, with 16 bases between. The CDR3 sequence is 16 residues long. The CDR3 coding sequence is TGTGCCAGCAGCTCCAGAGACGGCTTGAACAATCAGCCCCAGCATTTT. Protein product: CASSSRDGLNNQPQHF.

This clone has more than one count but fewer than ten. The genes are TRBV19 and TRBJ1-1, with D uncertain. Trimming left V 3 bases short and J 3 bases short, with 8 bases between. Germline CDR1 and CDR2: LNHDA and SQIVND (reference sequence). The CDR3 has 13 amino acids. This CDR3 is CASSMDRDTEAFF. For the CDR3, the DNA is TGTGCCAGTAGTATGGACCGCGACACTGAAGCTTTCTTT. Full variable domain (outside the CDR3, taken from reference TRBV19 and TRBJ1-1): DGGITQSPKYLFRKEGQNVTLSCEQNLNHDAMYWYRQDPGQGLRLIYYSQIVNDFQKGDIAEGYSVSREKKESFPLTVTSAQKNPTAFYLCASSMDRDTEAFFGQGTRLTVV.

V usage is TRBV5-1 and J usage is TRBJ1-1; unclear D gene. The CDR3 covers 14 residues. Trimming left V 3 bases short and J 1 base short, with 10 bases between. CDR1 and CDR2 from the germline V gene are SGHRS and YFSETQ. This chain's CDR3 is CASSSNSANTEAFF. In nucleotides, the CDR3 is TGCGCCAGCAGCTCCAATTCAGCGAACACTGAAGCTTTCTTT.

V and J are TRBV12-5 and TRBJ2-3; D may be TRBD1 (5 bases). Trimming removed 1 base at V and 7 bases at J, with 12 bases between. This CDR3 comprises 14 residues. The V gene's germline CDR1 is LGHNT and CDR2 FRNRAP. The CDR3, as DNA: TGTGCTAGTGGTTTGGGGGTGGGGCCCAATACGCAGTATTTT. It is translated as CASGLGVGPNTQYF.

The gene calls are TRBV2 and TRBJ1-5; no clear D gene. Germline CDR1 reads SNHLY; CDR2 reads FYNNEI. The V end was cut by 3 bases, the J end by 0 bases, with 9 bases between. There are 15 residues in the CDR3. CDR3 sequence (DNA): TGTGCCAGCAGTGATCTGGGGTATAGCAATCAGCCCCAGCATTTT. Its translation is CASSDLGYSNQPQHF.